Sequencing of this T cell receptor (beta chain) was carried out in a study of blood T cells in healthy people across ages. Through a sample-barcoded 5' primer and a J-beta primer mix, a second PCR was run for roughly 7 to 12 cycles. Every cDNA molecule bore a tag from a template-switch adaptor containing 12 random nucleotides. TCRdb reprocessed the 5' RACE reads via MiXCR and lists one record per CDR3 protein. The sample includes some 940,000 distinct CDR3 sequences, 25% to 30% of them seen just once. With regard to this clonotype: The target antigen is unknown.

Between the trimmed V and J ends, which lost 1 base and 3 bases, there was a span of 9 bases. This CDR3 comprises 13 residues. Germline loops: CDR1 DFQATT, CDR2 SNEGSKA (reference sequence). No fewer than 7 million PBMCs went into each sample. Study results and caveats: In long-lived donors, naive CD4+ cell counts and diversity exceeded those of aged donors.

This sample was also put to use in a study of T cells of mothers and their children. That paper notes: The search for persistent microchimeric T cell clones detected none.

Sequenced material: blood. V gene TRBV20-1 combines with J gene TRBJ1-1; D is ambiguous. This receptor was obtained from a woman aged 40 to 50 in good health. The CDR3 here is CSARGGPDTEAFF. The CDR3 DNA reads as TGCAGTGCTAGAGGAGGGCCGGACACTGAAGCTTTCTTT.